A single sample gave rise to the 17 T cell receptor beta chains below, sequenced in a study of blood T cells in healthy people across ages. For the second PCR, which ran for 7 to 11 cycles, a sample-barcoded 5' primer and a J-beta primer mix were used. TCRdb ran MiXCR on the 5' RACE reads and lists one entry per CDR3 protein. This sample has around 870,000 distinct CDR3 sequences; around 28% occur once, and the top ten carry around 15%. What was sequenced was blood. The receptors were gathered from a woman of 80 years or more in good health.

This clonotype was counted only a few times. The J gene is TRBJ1-6, the V gene TRBV2; D unresolved. Germline V CDR1 and CDR2: SNHLY, FYNNEI. V was cut by 3 bases and J by 9 bases, with 18 bases left in between. The CDR3 consists of 16 residues. The CDR3 nucleotides read TGTGCCAGCAGTGAGGATGGGAGTCCGGGTGTTTCACCCCTCCACTTT. Translating gives CASSEDGSPGVSPLHF.

The chain couples TRBV5-5 to TRBJ1-4, with TRBD1 matching over 8 bases. The length of the CDR3 is 16 residues. The junction had 13 bases not matched to a gene; V was cut back by 4 bases and J by 8 bases. CDR1 and CDR2 (germline): SGHKS, YYEKEE (reference sequence). Here the CDR3 DNA reads TGTGCCAGCAGCCAACAAGCTGGGACAGGTGGCGAAAAACTGTTTTTT. It specifies CASSQQAGTGGEKLFF. Using reference TRBV5-5 and TRBJ1-4 for the parts outside the CDR3, the full variable domain is DAGVTQSPTHLIKTRGQQVTLRCSPISGHKSVSWYQQVLGQGPQFIFQYYEKEERGRGNFPDRFSARQFPNYSSELNVNALLLGDSALYLCASSQQAGTGGEKLFFGSGTQLSVL.

In this sample, this clonotype turned up many times. V gene TRBV5-6 combines with J gene TRBJ2-1; maybe TRBD2 (6 bases). The germline V gene has CDR1 SGHDT and CDR2 YYEEEE. V was pared by 0 bases and J by 3 bases, with 19 bases between. This CDR3 spans 18 amino acids. Written as DNA, the CDR3 is TGTGCCAGCAGCTTGGTAGGAACGGCCGTGGGGGGCTACAATGAGCAGTTCTTC. This translates into CASSLVGTAVGGYNEQFF.

This clonotype was detected only a few times. The genes are TRBV19 and TRBJ2-1, with 9 positions matching TRBD1. Losses at the gene ends were 4 bases for V and 6 bases for J; bases not matched to a gene: 10. There are 16 residues in the CDR3. Germline V CDR1 and CDR2: LNHDA, SQIVND (reference sequence). CDR3 nucleotide sequence: TGTGCCAGTAGTAGACTCCGGGACAGGGTGGGCAATGAGCAGTTCTTC. Translating gives CASSRLRDRVGNEQFF. Combining the CDR3 with reference TRBV19 and TRBJ2-1 gives the whole variable domain DGGITQSPKYLFRKEGQNVTLSCEQNLNHDAMYWYRQDPGQGLRLIYYSQIVNDFQKGDIAEGYSVSREKKESFPLTVTSAQKNPTAFYLCASSRLRDRVGNEQFFGPGTRLTVL.

Note on this clonotype: This could be a read error, since a much larger clone is one nucleotide away. No conserved phenylalanine or tryptophan is present at the end of the CDR3, so a read error is the likely explanation. The chain links TRBV18 to TRBJ2-4; the D gene is possibly TRBD1 (5 bases). The DNA end lines up better with TRBJ2-7; the J call may be wrong. The CDR3 totals 14 residues. Per the germline V gene, CDR1 is KGHSH and CDR2 is LQKENI. CDR3 amino acids: CASSPPSQGSEQYL. Written as DNA, the CDR3 is TGTGCCAGCTCACCACCGTCCCAGGGCAGCGAGCAGTACCTC.

This clonotype was found a few times. A single base separates this from a much larger clone, so it may be a read error. A read error is likely, as this CDR3 ends without the conserved phenylalanine or tryptophan. This sequence joins TRBV12-3 or TRBV12-4 and TRBJ2-5, with D maybe TRBD1 (5 bases). This CDR3 region has 13 residues. The V and J ends lost 4 bases and 3 bases respectively, with 9 bases between them. DNA for the CDR3: TGTGCCAGCAGTTCCCTGGACAAAGAGACCCAGTACGTC. Protein sequence: CASSSLDKETQYV.

This clonotype was detected ten times or more. The chain couples TRBV6-2 or TRBV6-3 to TRBJ2-6; D not certain. Deletions cut 6 bases from V and 3 bases from J, with 12 bases between. In germline, CDR1 is MNHEY, CDR2 SVGEGT. This CDR3 contains 15 residues. This CDR3 reads CASSPDGIGANVLTF. CDR3 nucleotides: TGTGCCAGCAGCCCCGACGGTATTGGGGCCAACGTCCTGACTTTC.

J is TRBJ1-3 and V is TRBV5-1; D call uncertain. V was cut by 2 bases and J by 0 bases, with 9 bases left in between. The CDR3 length is 15 residues. Germline values: CDR1 SGHRS, CDR2 YFSETQ. CDR3 in amino acids: CASSLQGISGNTIYF. The CDR3 nucleotides are TGCGCCAGCAGCTTACAAGGGATCTCTGGAAACACCATATATTTT.

This clonotype was observed at least ten times. V gene TRBV28 combines with J gene TRBJ2-6; D is unclear. The V end lost 5 bases, the J end lost 0 bases, and 8 bases lay between the germline ends. The germline gives CDR1 MDHEN, CDR2 SYDVKM. This CDR3 spans 15 amino acids. The CDR3 loop is CASSPHHSGANVLTF. DNA of the CDR3: TGTGCCAGCAGTCCCCACCACTCTGGGGCCAACGTCCTGACTTTC.

About this clonotype: The germline gene is not matched at one end of the junction; a read error may be the cause. V gene TRBV15 combines with J gene TRBJ2-2; TRBD2 agrees at 8 bases. Germline V gives CDR1 LNHNV, CDR2 YYDKDF (reference sequence). The CDR3 runs to 17 residues. CDR3 protein: CATSPTTAGGYTGERFF. CDR3 DNA: TGTGCCACCAGTCCTACTACCGCGGGGGGCTACACCGGGGAGCGGTTTTTT.

Of note for this clonotype: One end of the junction is discordant with germline, which a read error may explain. This chain's CDR3 is CAGSLQGAPVADTQYF. The CDR3 DNA follows: TGTGCCGGCAGTTTACAGGGGGCGCCGGTGGCAGATACGCAGTATTTT. V and J are TRBV2 and TRBJ2-3, with TRBD1 matching over 9 bases. CDR3 length: 16 residues. From germline, CDR1 is SNHLY and CDR2 FYNNEI.

The chain employs TRBV7-9 and TRBJ1-6, with D unresolved. CDR1 is SEHNR, CDR2 FQNEAQ, per germline (reference sequence). Trimming took off 3 bases at V and 12 bases at J, with 9 bases between the two ends. The CDR3 is made up of 12 amino acids. The CDR3 reads CASSLPRKPLHF. The DNA for the CDR3 is TGTGCCAGCAGCTTGCCCCGCAAACCCCTCCACTTT.

This clonotype was recorded many times. The rearrangement joins TRBV9 to TRBJ2-7, with D possibly matching TRBD1 (6 bases). Per germline, CDR1 SGDLS and CDR2 YYNGEE. This CDR3 has 13 residues. The ends were cut back, 4 bases at V and 4 bases at J, with 12 bases in the middle. Written as DNA, the CDR3 is TGTGCCAGCAGCAATGGGACAAAATACGAGCAGTACTTC. This translates into CASSNGTKYEQYF.

This chain connects TRBV11-2 to TRBJ1-4; tentatively, D is TRBD1 (5 bases). Trimming pared 5 bases from V and 7 bases from J, leaving 14 bases between. Germline CDR1 and CDR2: SGHAT and FQNNGV. There are 14 residues in the CDR3. The CDR3 region has the DNA TGTGCCAGCAGCCCCCCGGGGGGGGGTGAAAAACTGTTTTTT. Translating gives CASSPPGGGEKLFF.

Ten or more counts support this clonotype. The rearrangement joins TRBV5-1 to TRBJ2-7, with 11 nucleotides matching TRBD1. CDR3 length: 14 amino acids. Germline trimming cut 4 bases from V and 4 bases from J; bases unmatched to any gene: 4. Germline CDR1 reads SGHRS; CDR2 reads YFSETQ. CDR3 sequence reads: CASSRTGGVYEQYF. The CDR3 DNA is TGCGCCAGCAGCCGGACAGGGGGCGTTTACGAGCAGTACTTC.

This clonotype was seen a handful of times. The chain carries TRBV6-7 and TRBJ1-1; the D gene is possibly TRBD1 (6 bases). TRBV6-7 is labeled an ORF, and its function is uncertain. Between the trimmed V and J ends, which lost 5 bases and 0 bases, there was a span of 19 bases. The CDR3 contains 17 residues. DNA of the CDR3: TGTGCCAGCAGTCAAGGGGGGATGACAGTGATGAACACTGAAGCTTTCTTT. This encodes CASSQGGMTVMNTEAFF.

This chain joins TRBV27 and TRBJ2-5, with 7 bases aligning to TRBD1. Germline CDR1 is MNHEY and CDR2 is SMNVEV (reference sequence). Germline trimming cut 3 bases from V and 11 bases from J; bases unmatched to any gene: 12. This CDR3 spans 14 amino acids. In DNA, the CDR3 is TGTGCCAGCAGTTTTAGACAGGGTAGCAATGAGCAGTACTTC. Encoded protein: CASSFRQGSNEQYF.